The clone carrying this TCR beta chain was observed a few times. Antigen specificity is unknown. This entry belongs to a study of T-cell reconstitution after alpha-beta-depleted transplantation in children. Study-wide points: Roughly two months post-transplant, alpha-beta T cells reportedly originated from several hundred graft clones that had expanded.

Trimming took 4 bases from V and 5 from J; bases not matched to a gene: 12. The germline V gene has CDR1 SGHVS and CDR2 FQNEAQ. The CDR3 extends over 16 amino acids. Unique molecular identifiers were used in preparing the TCRbeta library. TCRdb recomputed calls from the PCR reads with MiXCR, one row per CDR3 protein. The table has fewer than 700,000 distinct CDR3 sequences, 10% to 15% seen once. This receptor was taken from a male patient under 18 who had a stem cell transplant for acute myeloid leukemia, so the T cells may come from the graft donor. The rearrangement uses TRBV7-8 and TRBJ2-3; 7 bases agree with TRBD2. This sample comprised PBMCs, mostly from graft donor cells, obtained 360 days after TCRalphabeta/CD19-depleted stem cell transplant. CDR3 DNA: TGTGCCAGCAGCTCGCTAGTTAGCGGGCGCGAAGATACGCAGTATTTT. Translating gives CASSSLVSGREDTQYF.